The clone carrying this T cell receptor beta chain has a count of ten or more. The CDR3 totals 15 residues. Trimming removed 4 bases at V and 0 bases at J, with 15 bases between. The germline V gene encodes CDR1 SQVTM and CDR2 ANQGSEA. This sample was taken from a study of early T cells in non-severe SARS-CoV-2 infection. The overall study: Whole-blood bulk RNA, unsorted, was sequenced, and chains were unpaired.

TCRdb re-derived calls from the 5' RACE reads in MiXCR, one entry per CDR3 protein. The table lists just over 95,000 distinct CDR3 sequences, more than 9.5% of them singletons. The chain recombines TRBV29-1 with TRBJ1-2, with D perhaps TRBD1 (5 bases). Material for sequencing was whole blood. This sequence originates from an adult who was a healthcare worker with PCR-confirmed SARS-CoV-2 infection or an uninfected control (not recorded which). CDR3 in amino acids: CSVVTWGPPNYGYTF. CDR3 sequence (DNA): TGCAGCGTTGTTACCTGGGGACCACCTAACTATGGCTACACCTTC.